The rows below give T cell receptor beta chains drawn from one sample of a study of T-cell reconstitution after alpha-beta-depleted transplantation in children. TCRdb redid the calling of the PCR reads with MiXCR, one entry per CDR3 protein. This sample yields about a million distinct CDR3 sequences, of which 25% to 35% are seen a single time; 25% to 35% belongs to the top ten. The specimen was PBMCs, mostly from graft donor cells, collected 360 days after TCRalphabeta/CD19-depleted stem cell transplant. The receptors were gathered from a boy under three years old who had a stem cell transplant for SCID, so the T cells may come from the graft donor. The CDR3 runs from the conserved cysteine through the conserved F or W. The D gene is left open where the match is weak. The size of a clone is reported for some rows only, either as once, few or many, or as a class for expanded clones.

CASSLEAVGADTQYF	TGTGCCAGCAGTTTAGAAGCGGTCGGGGCAGATACGCAGTATTTT	TRBV28	-	TRBJ2-3	-
CASSSLKGATDTQYF	TGTGCCAGCAGCTCCTTAAAGGGGGCCACAGATACGCAGTATTTT	TRBV7-6	TRBD1	TRBJ2-3	-
CATSPNWGGSGELFF	TGTGCCACCTCTCCCAATTGGGGCGGCTCCGGGGAGCTGTTTTTT	TRBV3-1	-	TRBJ2-2	-
CSARDRARGSYEQYF	TGCAGTGCTAGAGATAGGGCCAGGGGCTCCTACGAGCAGTACTTC	TRBV20-1	-	TRBJ2-7	few
CASSRAGTGLGEQYF	TGCGCCAGCAGCCGGGCCGGGACAGGGCTTGGCGAGCAGTACTTC	TRBV4-1	TRBD1	TRBJ2-7	-
CASRTYPYEQYF	TGTGCCAGCCGTACGTATCCCTACGAGCAGTACTTC	TRBV28	-	TRBJ2-7	few
CASSEGFPHYEQYF	TGTGCCAGCAGTGAAGGTTTCCCTCACTACGAGCAGTACTTC	TRBV25-1	-	TRBJ2-7	-
CASSASRGYSYEQYF	TGTGCCAGCAGCGCCAGCCGGGGTTATTCCTACGAGCAGTACTTC	TRBV2	-	TRBJ2-7	-
CASSSDRGFYEQFF	TGTGCCAGCAGTTCGGACAGGGGGTTCTATGAGCAGTTCTTC	TRBV25-1	TRBD1	TRBJ2-1	few
CASSFRRRTGSYYEQYF	TGTGCCAGCAGCTTTCGGCGCCGGACAGGATCATACTACGAGCAGTACTTC	TRBV28	TRBD1	TRBJ2-7	-
CSVEQEAGAKNIQYF	TGCAGCGTTGAACAGGAGGCGGGGGCCAAAAACATTCAGTACTTC	TRBV29-1	-	TRBJ2-4	few
CASSQSQMNTEAFF	TGTGCCAGCAGTCAAAGTCAGATGAACACTGAAGCTTTCTTT	TRBV12-3/TRBV12-4	-	TRBJ1-1	few
CASSLGQGHTEAFF	TGTGCCAGCAGTTTGGGACAGGGACACACTGAAGCTTTCTTT	TRBV12-3/TRBV12-4	TRBD1	TRBJ1-1	-
CASSSGRGRSYSNQPQHF	TGTGCCAGCAGTTCGGGTAGGGGCCGATCATATAGCAATCAGCCCCAGCATTTT	TRBV27	-	TRBJ1-5	-
CASSWVTGRVNTEAFF	TGTGCCAGCAGTTGGGTAACGGGACGGGTAAACACTGAAGCTTTCTTT	TRBV28	-	TRBJ1-1	-
CASSDRGRKNEQFF	TGTGCCAGCAGCGACAGGGGCCGTAAAAATGAGCAGTTCTTC	TRBV6-1	TRBD1	TRBJ2-1	-
CASSLESAKLGYEQYF	TGTGCCAGCAGCTTAGAGAGTGCAAAGCTGGGATACGAGCAGTACTTC	TRBV11-2	-	TRBJ2-7	-
CASSPHRTSGGDDTDTQYF	TGCGCCAGCAGCCCTCACCGGACTAGCGGGGGGGATGATACAGATACGCAGTATTTT	TRBV5-1	TRBD2	TRBJ2-3	-
CASSNTTGYGISNSPLHF	TGTGCCAGCAGCAACACAACAGGGTACGGAATTAGTAATTCACCCCTCCACTTT	TRBV14	-	TRBJ1-6	-
CASSYYGRGDEQYF	TGTGCCAGCAGTTACTACGGCAGGGGCGACGAGCAGTACTTC	TRBV6-2/TRBV6-3	-	TRBJ2-7	-
CASTRVNTEAFF	TGTGCCAGCACCAGGGTGAACACTGAAGCTTTCTTT	TRBV12-3/TRBV12-4	-	TRBJ1-1	-
CASSQVRAKETQYF	TGCGCCAGCAGCCAAGTCAGGGCAAAAGAGACCCAGTACTTC	TRBV4-3	-	TRBJ2-5	few
CASSQDGGLHSPLHF	TGCGCCAGCAGCCAAGATGGGGGGTTGCATTCACCCCTCCACTTT	TRBV4-3	-	TRBJ1-6	-
CASSGMVETQYF	TGTGCCAGCTCCGGGATGGTGGAGACCCAGTACTTC	TRBV3-1	-	TRBJ2-5	few
CASTRGGELFF	TGTGCCAGCACCCGTGGAGGGGAGCTGTTTTTT	TRBV6-5	-	TRBJ2-2	few
CTVASSYNEQFF	TGCACGGTGGCGAGCTCCTACAATGAGCAGTTCTTC	TRBV29-1	-	TRBJ2-1	-
CSAGGGQGTGELFF	TGCAGCGCCGGGGGGGGACAGGGCACCGGGGAGCTGTTTTTT	TRBV29-1	-	TRBJ2-2	many
CATSDFTALAGGLSDTQYF	TGTGCCACCAGTGATTTCACGGCCTTGGCGGGGGGATTATCAGATACGCAGTATTTT	TRBV24-1	TRBD2	TRBJ2-3	-
CASSLATARFHYEQYF	TGTGCCAGCAGCCTCGCGACGGCTCGATTTCACTACGAGCAGTACTTC	TRBV2	-	TRBJ2-7	-
CASGTGVSNQPQHF	TGTGCCAGCGGCACGGGGGTGAGCAATCAGCCCCAGCATTTT	TRBV6-1	-	TRBJ1-5	few
CASSPTDPGENTEAFF	TGTGCCAGCAGCCCTACCGACCCGGGGGAAAACACTGAAGCTTTCTTT	TRBV6-2/TRBV6-3	-	TRBJ1-1	few
CASSQDPSFLETQYF	TGCGCCAGCAGCCAAGACCCCTCTTTCCTAGAGACCCAGTACTTC	TRBV4-3	-	TRBJ2-5	few
CASSVEGRSNTQYF	TGTGCCAGCAGCGTAGAGGGTCGGTCAAATACGCAGTATTTT	TRBV9	-	TRBJ2-3	-
CASSSLQDTEAFF	TGCGCCAGCAGCTCCCTCCAGGACACTGAAGCTTTCTTT	TRBV5-1	-	TRBJ1-1	few
CATEEGAWGYTF	TGTGCCACAGAAGAGGGCGCTTGGGGCTACACCTTC	TRBV12-3/TRBV12-4	-	TRBJ1-2	few
CSASGGRQRHGYTF	TGCAGTGCTTCCGGGGGTCGACAACGACATGGCTACACCTTC	TRBV20-1	-	TRBJ1-2	few
CSASLEGDTDTQYF	TGCAGTGCTAGTTTAGAGGGGGACACAGATACGCAGTATTTT	TRBV20-1	-	TRBJ2-3	-
CASSLGAGKRGSPLHF	TGCGCCAGCAGCTTGGGTGCAGGCAAAAGAGGTTCACCCCTCCACTTT	TRBV5-1	-	TRBJ1-6	-
CASTKNANTGELFF	TGTGCCAGCACCAAGAATGCGAACACCGGGGAGCTGTTTTTT	TRBV6-1	-	TRBJ2-2	-
CASSSLGTGVGEQYF	TGTGCCAGCAGTTCCCTCGGGACAGGGGTTGGCGAGCAGTACTTC	TRBV28	TRBD1	TRBJ2-7	-
CSASTAKTQYF	TGCAGTGCTAGTACCGCCAAGACCCAGTACTTC	TRBV20-1	-	TRBJ2-5	few
CAISHPGTYNEQFF	TGTGCCATCAGTCACCCGGGGACCTACAATGAGCAGTTCTTC	TRBV10-3	-	TRBJ2-1	-
CASSMDRREQYF	TGTGCCAGCAGCATGGACAGGCGCGAGCAGTACTTC	TRBV7-9	TRBD1	TRBJ2-7	once
CSATGTPNIQYF	TGCAGCGCCACTGGGACCCCAAACATTCAGTACTTC	TRBV29-1	-	TRBJ2-4	-
CASSPSTGATDTQYF	TGTGCCAGCAGCCCTTCTACGGGGGCCACGGATACGCAGTATTTT	TRBV9	-	TRBJ2-3	many
CASSVDSPEAFF	TGTGCCAGCAGTGTCGACAGCCCTGAAGCTTTCTTT	TRBV6-6	-	TRBJ1-1	few
CASSSSPLRETQYF	TGTGCCAGCAGCTCGTCCCCCCTAAGAGAGACCCAGTACTTC	TRBV7-9	-	TRBJ2-5	-
CASSPRVGSYNEQFF	TGTGCCAGCAGCCCCCGAGTCGGCTCCTACAATGAGCAGTTCTTC	TRBV3-1	-	TRBJ2-1	many
CASSESQILYNEQFF	TGCGCCAGCAGTGAGTCACAGATCCTCTACAATGAGCAGTTCTTC	TRBV10-1	-	TRBJ2-1	-
CSARGLGGDTEAFF	TGCAGTGCTAGAGGGTTAGGAGGGGACACTGAAGCTTTCTTT	TRBV20-1	-	TRBJ1-1	-
CSAQRGGRDEQFF	TGCAGTGCTCAGCGGGGGGGCCGGGATGAGCAGTTCTTC	TRBV20-1	TRBD2	TRBJ2-1	-
CATSDSWGGANTGELFF	TGTGCCACCAGTGATTCTTGGGGGGGTGCGAACACCGGGGAGCTGTTTTTT	TRBV24-1	TRBD2	TRBJ2-2	-
CASSLGQDTYGYTF	TGTGCCAGCAGCCTGGGACAGGACACCTATGGCTACACCTTC	TRBV4-2	TRBD1	TRBJ1-2	-
CASRPGTGGGETQYF	TGCGCCAGCAGGCCCGGGACAGGGGGGGGTGAGACCCAGTACTTC	TRBV5-1	TRBD1	TRBJ2-5	few